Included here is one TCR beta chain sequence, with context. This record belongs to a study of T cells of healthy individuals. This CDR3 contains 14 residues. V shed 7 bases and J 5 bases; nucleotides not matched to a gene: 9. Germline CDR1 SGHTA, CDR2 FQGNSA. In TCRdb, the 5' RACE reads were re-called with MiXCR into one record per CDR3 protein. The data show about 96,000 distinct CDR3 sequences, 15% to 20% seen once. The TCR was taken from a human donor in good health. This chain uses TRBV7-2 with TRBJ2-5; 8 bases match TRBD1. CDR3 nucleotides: TGTGCCAGCAAGCGAGACAGGGGACAGGAGACCCAGTACTTC. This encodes CASKRDRGQETQYF.